These 9 T cell receptor beta chains were sequenced from one sample in a study of shared clonotypes between healthy human individuals. Profiling relied on immunoSEQ multiplex PCR, and the TCRdb table lists in-frame clones only, not all of them. The sample has 850,000 to 1,100,000 clones, 70% to 85% seen once. Sequenced input: memory CD4+ T cells from PBMCs. Subset defined: CD45RA-negative fraction. Receptors originate from a man between 18 and 35 years old in good health. Some clones in this sample may be carry-over from other donors' samples.

The J gene is TRBJ1-2, the V gene TRBV5-1; no clear D. This CDR3 is 15 amino acids long. Trimming took 0 bases from V and 4 from J, leaving 13 bases between them. In germline, CDR1 is SGHRS, CDR2 YFSETQ. The CDR3 is CASSLVPGELYGYTF. Here the CDR3 DNA reads TGCGCCAGCAGCTTGGTGCCCGGGGAGCTCTATGGCTACACCTTC.

In its sample, this clone was seen a few times. The V gene is TRBV7-8, the J gene TRBJ2-1, with D possibly being TRBD1 or TRBD2 (5 bases each). Germline CDR1 and CDR2: SGHVS and FQNEAQ. The V end lost 5 bases, the J end lost 3 bases, and 11 bases lay between the germline ends. The CDR3 extends over 14 amino acids. The CDR3 bases are TGTGCCAGCAGCCGAGGGGACCTCTACAATGAGCAGTTCTTC. It encodes CASSRGDLYNEQFF.

Details on this clone: Other DNA sequences in the same sample also yield this CDR3. The chain joins TRBV30 to TRBJ2-7; D is undetermined. V lost 1 base, J lost 3 bases, and 4 bases lay in between. CDR3 length: 11 amino acids. Germline V gene data show CDR1 as GTSNPN and CDR2 as SVGIG (reference sequence). The DNA of the CDR3 is TGTGCCTGGAGTGGAGGCTACGAGCAGTACTTC. It encodes CAWSGGYEQYF.

This clone appeared once. J is TRBJ2-6 and V is TRBV5-1, with TRBD2 identical over 7 bases. The junction had 3 bases not matched to a gene; V was cut back by 1 base and J by 2 bases. Germline V gives CDR1 SGHRS, CDR2 YFSETQ. The CDR3 contains 16 residues. The CDR3 sequence is CASSLSAGAGANVLTF. The DNA of the CDR3 is TGCGCCAGCAGCTTGTCTGCGGGGGCTGGGGCCAACGTCCTGACTTTC.

The rearrangement uses TRBV10-3 and TRBJ2-7; 8 bases fit TRBD1. V dropped 4 bases and J dropped 5; count of bases not matched to a gene: 4. Germline values: CDR1 ENHRY, CDR2 SYGVKD. This CDR3 spans 13 amino acids. DNA for the CDR3: TGTGCCATCAGTGGGCAGGGGGCTGACGAGCAGTACTTC. This encodes CAISGQGADEQYF.

The chain joins TRBV7-6 to TRBJ2-1, with TRBD1 identical over 7 bases. CDR1 is SGHVS and CDR2 is FNYEAQ in the germline V gene. V trimming: 2 bases; J trimming: 8 bases; junction bases outside the gene matches: 9. The CDR3 consists of 15 residues. The CDR3, as DNA: TGTGCCAGCAGCTTATCGGTCCAGGGGGACGATGAGCAGTTCTTC. As protein: CASSLSVQGDDEQFF.

The chain has TRBV6-6 and TRBJ2-5; TRBD2 aligns across 7 bases. The junction had 9 bases not matched to a gene; V was cut back by 5 bases and J by 0 bases. The CDR3 covers 16 residues. Germline assignment: CDR1 MNHNY and CDR2 SVGAGI (reference sequence). DNA of the CDR3: TGTGCCAGCAGTCTACTAGCGCCGGCCGACCAAGAGACCCAGTACTTC. Translation: CASSLLAPADQETQYF.

V is TRBV5-1 and J is TRBJ2-2; maybe TRBD1 (5 bases). In germline, CDR1 is SGHRS, CDR2 YFSETQ. Between the trimmed V and J ends, which lost 0 bases and 8 bases, there was a span of 11 bases. The CDR3 is 14 amino acids. This CDR3 reads CASSLEGRAGELFF. DNA of the CDR3: TGCGCCAGCAGCTTGGAGGGGCGAGCAGGGGAGCTGTTTTTT.

The rearrangement uses TRBV9 and TRBJ1-3; D may be TRBD1 (6 bases). The CDR3 runs to 16 residues. V shed 2 bases and J shed 0 bases, with 12 bases lying between them. In germline, CDR1 is SGDLS, CDR2 YYNGEE. DNA of the CDR3: TGTGCCAGCAGCGTTACAGGGACGGTCTCTGGAAACACCATATATTTT. It translates to CASSVTGTVSGNTIYF.